What follows are 9 T cell receptor beta chains derived from one specimen sequenced in a study of CD8 T cells in ankylosing spondylitis (dated by TCRdb to about 2017). Libraries were constructed by 5' RACE. The reads were generated on an Illumina HiSeq 2500. The public reads were reprocessed in TCRdb via fastp at Q25 and MiXCR, keeping in-frame beta chains. Identical CDR3 proteins give one entry, which carries the most common genes and DNA. This sample holds tens of thousands of distinct CDR3 sequences; about 5% were observed only once. The biggest ten clones account for 2.2% of the sample. The sequencing input was blood, either unsorted or a sorted T cell fraction (not recorded which). The receptors were sampled from a male donor with ankylosing spondylitis or in good health (not recorded which).

This clonotype has a count of ten or more. This rearrangement joins TRBV7-8 to TRBJ2-7, with D possibly TRBD2 on 5 matching bases. The CDR3 is 14 amino acids. The V and J ends lost 4 bases and 1 base respectively, with 11 bases between them. From germline, CDR1 is SGHVS and CDR2 FQNEAQ. Here the CDR3 reads CASSSPRRSYEQYF. DNA for the CDR3: TGTGCCAGCAGCTCCCCGAGGAGGTCCTACGAGCAGTACTTC.

In this sample, this clonotype turned up many times. The chain links TRBV5-1 to TRBJ2-5; 11 bases are a match to TRBD2. The CDR3 contains 15 residues. Germline V gene data show CDR1 as SGHRS and CDR2 as YFSETQ. V lost 1 base to trimming and J lost 3 bases; unmatched junction nucleotides: 2. The CDR3 DNA reads TGCGCCAGCAGCTTGATGACTAGCGGGGAAGAGACCCAGTACTTC. It yields the protein CASSLMTSGEETQYF.

A word on this clonotype: One end of the junction does not line up with germline, which may come from a read error. The genes are TRBV9 and TRBJ2-1, with 9 bases lining up with TRBD2. Germline CDR1 is SGDLS and CDR2 is YYNGEE. The CDR3 is 18 amino acids. The CDR3 DNA sequence: TGTGCCAGTAGCGTTAGCGGGGGCCTTCCCGTAACCTACACTGAGCAGTTCTTC. Protein: CASSVSGGLPVTYTEQFF.

This clonotype was recorded at least ten times. The chain has TRBV29-1 and TRBJ2-2; D is possibly TRBD1 (5 bases). This CDR3 is 15 amino acids long. Germline CDR1 reads SQVTM; CDR2 reads ANQGSEA. Trimming cost V 1 base and J 3 bases, with 12 bases left between them. The CDR3 DNA reads as TGCAGCGTTGAAGCTCAGGGAAGAGACACCGGGGAGCTGTTTTTT. Encoded protein: CSVEAQGRDTGELFF.

The V gene is TRBV7-2, the J gene TRBJ2-2; D may be TRBD1 (6 bases). Trimming cost V 5 bases and J 4 bases, with 17 bases left between them. This CDR3 is 16 amino acids long. CDR1 SGHTA and CDR2 FQGNSA come from the germline V gene. The CDR3 here is CASSGGSTLGTGELFF. CDR3 sequence (DNA): TGTGCCAGCAGCGGGGGCTCGACCTTAGGCACCGGGGAGCTGTTTTTT.

This clonotype was found many times. J is TRBJ1-1 and V is TRBV7-9, with a possible D match to TRBD1 (5 bases). Germline CDR1 reads SEHNR; CDR2 reads FQNEAQ (reference sequence). Trimming took off 10 bases at V and 5 bases at J, with 14 bases between the two ends. This CDR3 is 12 amino acids long. Here the CDR3 reads CATREGWTEAFF. As DNA, the CDR3 is TGTGCCACCCGGGAGGGGTGGACTGAAGCTTTCTTT.

This clonotype was observed many times. V and J are TRBV23-1 and TRBJ2-1; no clear D. TRBV23-1 is identified as an open reading frame with a role that is uncertain. This CDR3 region has 15 residues. V was clipped by 5 bases and J by 9 bases, with 20 bases between them. The chain's CDR3 is CASSWRRTLRCEQFF. CDR3 in DNA: TGCGCCAGCAGTTGGCGCCGGACCTTGAGGTGTGAGCAGTTCTTC.

This clonotype was picked up many times. The rearrangement links TRBV4-3 to TRBJ2-7; the D gene could be TRBD1 or TRBD2 (5 bases each). The CDR3 is 18 residues long. Germline loops: CDR1 LGHNA, CDR2 YSLEER. Trimming stripped 2 bases from V and 4 bases from J, with 24 bases between. The CDR3 reads CASSQFITGPEAAYEQYF. CDR3 DNA sequence: TGCGCCAGCAGCCAATTTATAACAGGTCCCGAAGCGGCTTACGAGCAGTACTTC.

This clonotype was picked up many times. The J gene is TRBJ2-1, the V gene TRBV6-2 or TRBV6-3; 8 bases line up with TRBD1. Unmatched junction bases numbered 14, after V lost 7 bases and J lost 9 bases. Looked up from germline, CDR1 is MNHEY and CDR2 is SVGEGT. This CDR3 region has 15 residues. CDR3 coding DNA: TGTGCCAGCACCAAACAGGGGGGATCCGGCGGTGAGCAGTTCTTC. Residues: CASTKQGGSGGEQFF.